This TCR beta chain is from a study of beta chain features in type 1 diabetes. The wider study: Examination of sorted cells across all samples involved 98,000,000 or so cells. Notes on the study in general: Type 1 diabetes patients had TCRB CDR3s that were shorter (moderately but significantly so) in all four CD4+ subsets. Since sequencing was performed on cDNA, cells with high TCR expression could be over-represented.

As regards this clone: Its antigen is still unknown.

Every isolated RNA sample was fully reverse transcribed, so sequencing captured expressed TCRB transcripts. The method was immunoSEQ multiplex PCR; TCRdb's version includes in-frame clones alone and lacks a portion of them. The sample lists 680,000 or so clones; roughly 15% were seen once. The V end was cut by 1 base, the J end by 2 bases, with 2 bases between. In germline, CDR1 is SSHAT, CDR2 FNYEAQ (reference sequence). The CDR3 spans 13 residues. The receptor was derived from a young man in good health. Sequencing used naive CD4+ T cells from blood. The genes are TRBV7-7 and TRBJ2-2; D is unclear. The CDR3: CASSLDNTGELFF. CDR3 bases: TGTGCCAGCAGCTTAGATAACACCGGGGAGCTGTTTTTT.